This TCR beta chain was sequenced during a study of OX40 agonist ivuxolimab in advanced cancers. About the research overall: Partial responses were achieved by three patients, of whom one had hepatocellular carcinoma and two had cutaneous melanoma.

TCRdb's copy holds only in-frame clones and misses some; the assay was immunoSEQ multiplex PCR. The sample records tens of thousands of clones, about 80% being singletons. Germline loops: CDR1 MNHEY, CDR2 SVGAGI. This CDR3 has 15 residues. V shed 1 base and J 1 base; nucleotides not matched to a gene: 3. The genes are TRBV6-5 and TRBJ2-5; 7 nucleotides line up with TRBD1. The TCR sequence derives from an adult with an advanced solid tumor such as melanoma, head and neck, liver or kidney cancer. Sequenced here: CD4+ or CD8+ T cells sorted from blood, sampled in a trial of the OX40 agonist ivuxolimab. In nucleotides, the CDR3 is TGTGCCAGCAGTTACTTTGGGACAGCCCAAGAGACCCAGTACTTC. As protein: CASSYFGTAQETQYF.